This T cell receptor beta chain was observed in a study of vaccination and CD4 T cells after COVID-19 (dated by TCRdb to between 2021 and 2024). In the study overall: Convalescent patients had a positive SARS-CoV-2 result on nasal swab PCR, and of these patients, some 10 had mild disease and one had severe disease. In the convalescent cohort there were six males and four females, among whom were two Hispanic individuals, seven Caucasians, two Asians and one multiracial person. Participants got two doses of the Pfizer-BioNTech BNT162b2 vaccine (n=8) or two doses of the Moderna mRNA-1273 vaccine (n=2). Post-COVID blood samples from convalescent patients were collected a median of roughly 100 days after diagnosis, with a range of 35 to 161 days. Post-vaccine blood samples were taken a median of around 77 days after the second vaccine dose, with a range of about 12 to 250 days. For stimulating the cultures, overlapping spike peptide pools were used, derived from SARS-CoV-2 as well as from the common cold coronaviruses HCoV-NL63, HCoV-OC43 and HCoV-229E. Control cultures used a CEFX viral epitope pool as positive control, an HIV-1 Nef peptide pool as negative control, or no peptide. The spike-specific CD4+ TCR repertoire was compared before and after mRNA vaccination in 10 to 11 COVID-19 convalescent patients and a handful of infection-naive healthy vaccine recipients. The research as a whole found: The median number of SARS-CoV-2-reactive clonotypes rose from roughly 20 after infection to 35 to 45 after vaccination, but the change was not significant. Of the vaccine-specific clones in convalescent patients, 304 of 307, or nearly all, reacted only to SARS-CoV-2 spike and did not cross-react with common cold coronaviruses. Among convalescent patients, a median about 86% of the SARS-CoV-2-reactive clones seen after vaccination appeared only after vaccination, which suggests priming specific to the vaccine. The study included relatively few convalescent patients and did not analyze early timepoints after natural infection.

In the germline V gene (reference sequence), CDR1 corresponds to LNHNV and CDR2 to YYDKDF. V lost 5 bases and J lost 0 bases; the stretch between them is 11 bases long. The CDR3 goes from the cysteine to the phenylalanine over 14 residues. Just CDR3 DNA is preserved here, 42 bases in frame from base 1. This clonotype was seen a handful of times. There is no known antigen for this receptor. Per-nucleotide qualities are absent, and no much larger clonotype sits a single base away. Libraries were prepared through PCR. TCR sequencing of DNA from cultured CD4+ T cells used the Oncomine TCR Beta short-read assay at the Johns Hopkins FTIC core. Genomic DNA was extracted from the cultured CD4+ T cells with the QIAamp micro DNA kit. Oncomine TCR Beta libraries from cultured CD4+ T cells were pooled with unique dual indexes and sequenced on an Illumina iSeq 100. The original pipeline was this. Non-productive sequences were removed, and CDR3s that did not start with C, did not end with F or W, or were shorter than 7 amino acids were discarded. Antigen-specific clonotypes were identified using the MANAFEST web application through comparison of peptide-stimulated wells with reference and other culture wells. An FDR below 0.05, an odds ratio above 5, and a productive frequency above 0.1% in at least two of three replicate wells were required for clones to be considered positive. Clonotypes that were significantly expanded in both SARS-CoV-2 spike wells and at least one common cold coronavirus spike condition were defined as cross-reactive. Using R version 3.6.1, CDR3 homology was evaluated through Levenshtein distances (stringdist) along with unrooted phylogenetic trees (ape). The public reads were reanalyzed by TCRdb: fastp trimming at Q25, MiXCR alignment, in-frame beta chains only. Each entry is one CDR3 protein sequence, shown with its most common DNA and genes. Clone size and V and J calls follow TCRdb, not the original study. Present in this sample are roughly 15,000 distinct CDR3 sequences, approximately 50% of which were seen just once. The ten largest account for 15% to 20% of the sample.

The treatment or condition label here, explained by the study, means: approximately 11-day PBMC culture with coronavirus spike peptide pools or control peptides (ViraFEST assay). The ViraFEST assay, used in the study, expanded antigen-specific T cells with peptide pools and then identified the expanded clonotypes through TCR sequencing. The positive SARS-CoV-2 PCR tests of the convalescent patients were dated from March to December 2020, before the Alpha, Beta and Delta variants emerged in the United States. PBMCs were cultured at a few million per well in IMDM supplemented with about 5% human AB serum and about 10 IU/ml IL-2, with approximately 10 ug/ml peptide pools added. On days 3 and 7, half of the culture medium was replaced with fresh IL-2-containing medium. Once the cells had been in culture for 10 days, the EasySep CD4+ T cell isolation kit was used to isolate CD4+ T cells by negative selection. Ficoll-Paque Plus gradient centrifugation was used to isolate PBMCs from whole blood, and the isolated PBMCs were then either used fresh or cryopreserved at -140C. Culture conditions were generally each tested in triplicate wells.

The sequenced sample was CD4+ T cells from blood, cultured in vitro. The clonotype originates from a human donor who had recovered from COVID-19. The rearrangement joined TRBV15 to TRBJ2-7; the D gene is perhaps TRBD1, on 7 matching bases. At the DNA level, the sequence is TGTGCCACCAGCTGGGGGGACAGCTCCTACGAGCAGTACTTC. This is translated as CATSWGDSSYEQYF.